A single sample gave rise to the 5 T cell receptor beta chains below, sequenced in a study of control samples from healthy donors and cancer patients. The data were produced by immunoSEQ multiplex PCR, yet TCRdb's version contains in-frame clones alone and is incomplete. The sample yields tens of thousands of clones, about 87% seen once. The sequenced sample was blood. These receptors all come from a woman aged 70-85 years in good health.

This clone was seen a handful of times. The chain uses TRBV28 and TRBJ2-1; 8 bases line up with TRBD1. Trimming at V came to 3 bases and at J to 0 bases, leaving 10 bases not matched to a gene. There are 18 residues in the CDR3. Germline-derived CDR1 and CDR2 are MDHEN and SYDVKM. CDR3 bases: TGTGCCAGCAGTTTGGGCAGGGGGCTAGGAAGCTCCTACAATGAGCAGTTCTTC. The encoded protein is CASSLGRGLGSSYNEQFF.

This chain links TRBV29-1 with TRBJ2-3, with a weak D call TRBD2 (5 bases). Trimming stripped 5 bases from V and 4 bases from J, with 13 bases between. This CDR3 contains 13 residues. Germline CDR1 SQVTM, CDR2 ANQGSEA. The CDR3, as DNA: TGCAGCGTTCCGATCCCTAGCTCAGATACGCAGTATTTT. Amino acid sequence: CSVPIPSSDTQYF.

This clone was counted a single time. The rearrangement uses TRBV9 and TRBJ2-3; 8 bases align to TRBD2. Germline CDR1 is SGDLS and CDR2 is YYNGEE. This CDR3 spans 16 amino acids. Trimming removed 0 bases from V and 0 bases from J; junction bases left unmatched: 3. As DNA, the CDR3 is TGTGCCAGCAGCGTAGCTCCTAGCGGGAGCACAGATACGCAGTATTTT. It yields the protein CASSVAPSGSTDTQYF.

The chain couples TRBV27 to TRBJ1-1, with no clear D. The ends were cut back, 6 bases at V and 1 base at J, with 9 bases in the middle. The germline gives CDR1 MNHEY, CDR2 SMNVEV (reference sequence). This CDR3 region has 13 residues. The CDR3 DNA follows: TGTGCCAGCAGGTGGAAGAGGAACACTGAAGCTTTCTTT. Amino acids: CASRWKRNTEAFF.

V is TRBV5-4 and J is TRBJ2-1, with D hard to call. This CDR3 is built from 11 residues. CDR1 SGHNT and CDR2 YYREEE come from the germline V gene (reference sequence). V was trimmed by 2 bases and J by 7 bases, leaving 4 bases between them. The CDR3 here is CASSLTNEQFF. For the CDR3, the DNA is TGTGCCAGCAGCTTAACGAATGAGCAGTTCTTC.